This T cell receptor (beta chain) was captured by sequencing in a study of a mutant IDH1 vaccine in newly diagnosed glioma. Study details: Patients got radiotherapy, temozolomide, or both beforehand, and most got both.

Points on this clone: Its cognate antigen is unknown.

As to time point: week 47, end of study. Doses of 300 ug of mutant IDH1 20-mer peptide were given with topical imiquimod. All eight of the vaccinations patients received fell in weeks 1, 3, 5, 7, 11, 15, 19 and 23. The repertoire was sequenced with immunoSEQ multiplex PCR; TCRdb's copy has only in-frame clones and lacks some. The table includes tens of thousands of clones, roughly 82% detected once. This CDR3 contains 16 residues. The V segment lost 5 bases and the J segment 5 bases; nucleotides outside the gene matches: 15. In germline, CDR1 is SQVTM, CDR2 ANQGSEA. Findings and limits, study-wide: The occurrence of vaccine-induced immune responses was seen in 80% to 95% of patients.

The material sequenced was PBMCs, taken from a glioma patient whose treatment included an IDH1 peptide vaccine. V is TRBV29-1 and J is TRBJ1-2; 9 nucleotides align to TRBD1. This sequence was found in a man aged 35-49 years with glioma. The CDR3: CSVWGRTGVTDYGYTF. DNA of the CDR3: TGCAGCGTTTGGGGCCGGACAGGGGTAACGGATTATGGCTACACCTTC.